The 26 T cell receptor beta chains given below trace back to one sample, sequenced in a study of shared clonotypes between healthy human individuals (dated by TCRdb to the early 2020s). CD8 naive samples were obtained by positive selection for CCR7 among CD45RO-negative cells, yielding a CD45RA+CCR7+ population from which TemRA cells were excluded. Library method: the immunoSEQ multiplex PCR assay. In TCRdb, the immuneACCESS table is reduced to in-frame sequences with V and J assigned. These tables do not hold every clone; where another copy was compared, an unresolved V gene accounts for under half, and the others remain unexplained. For this sample the table gives 2 million to 2.5 million clones, of which roughly 94% were detected only once. 0.85% to 1.3% of the sample is in the top ten clones. The sample consisted of naive CD8+ T cells sorted from blood. The cell subset or site label, read with the paper, signifies: CD45RA+CCR7+. These receptors came from a man aged 18 to 30 in good health.

This chain joins TRBV5-8 and TRBJ2-7, with no clear D. Per the germline V gene, CDR1 is SGHTS and CDR2 is YDEGEE. The V end was cut by 4 bases, the J end by 0 bases, with 11 bases between. This CDR3 comprises 14 residues. CDR3 coding DNA: TGTGCCAGCAGCCCCGGTGGGAACTCCTACGAGCAGTACTTC. This codes for CASSPGGNSYEQYF.

V and J are TRBV4-3 and TRBJ1-1; weak D call: TRBD1 (6 bases). Germline assignment: CDR1 LGHNA and CDR2 YSLEER. With 1 base removed from V and 5 bases from J, the gap between germline ends came to 14 bases. The CDR3 runs to 15 residues. CDR3 nucleotides: TGCGCCAGCAGCCAAGTGTGGGGGGCGGGAACTGAAGCTTTCTTT. Its translation: CASSQVWGAGTEAFF.

The chain combines TRBV7-6 with TRBJ2-7; D is unclear. The CDR3 is made up of 13 amino acids. V shed 1 base and J shed 6 bases, with 10 bases lying between them. Germline-derived CDR1 and CDR2 are SGHVS and FNYEAQ. CDR3 protein: CASSLDLRAEQYF. CDR3 in DNA: TGTGCCAGCAGCTTAGATCTAAGGGCCGAGCAGTACTTC.

CDR3 amino acids: CASREDSLNTEAFF. In nucleotides, the CDR3 is TGTGCCAGCAGAGAGGACAGCTTGAACACTGAAGCTTTCTTT. The chain carries TRBV27 and TRBJ1-1, with D perhaps TRBD1 (6 bases). The length of the CDR3 is 14 residues. V gave up 6 bases and J gave up 0 bases, with 11 bases separating them. CDR1 is MNHEY, CDR2 SMNVEV, per germline (reference sequence).

The V and J genes are TRBV2 and TRBJ2-7; D perhaps matches TRBD2 (5 bases). In germline, CDR1 is SNHLY, CDR2 FYNNEI. V lost 3 bases and J lost 7, with 16 bases in between. CDR3 length: 14 residues. CDR3 in amino acids: CASSDRGLTLEQYF. CDR3 sequence (DNA): TGTGCCAGCAGTGACCGAGGACTCACCTTGGAGCAGTACTTC.

The chain recombines TRBV28 with TRBJ2-1, with 10 bases lining up with TRBD1. The CDR3 covers 15 residues. Losses at the gene ends were 5 bases for V and 8 bases for J; bases not matched to a gene: 9. In germline, CDR1 is MDHEN, CDR2 SYDVKM. The DNA of the CDR3 is TGTGCCAGCAGTCCTTTTGAGACAGGGGGCGATGAGCAGTTCTTC. As protein: CASSPFETGGDEQFF.

This chain joins TRBV29-1 and TRBJ2-5; 9 positions agree with TRBD1. TRBJ2-7 matches the DNA end more closely, so the J call is doubtful. Germline V CDR1 and CDR2: SQVTM, ANQGSEA. The CDR3 runs 13 residues. Written as DNA, the CDR3 is TGCAGCGTGGGACGGACAGGGGTGGGCGAGCAGTACTTC. Protein sequence: CSVGRTGVGEQYF.

Written as DNA, the CDR3 is TGCGCCAGCAGGACGACAGGGGGCCCCTACAATGAGCAGTTCTTC. It is translated as CASRTTGGPYNEQFF. J is TRBJ2-1 and V is TRBV10-2, with 10 bases identical to TRBD1. This CDR3 spans 15 amino acids. Trimming removed 6 bases from V and 2 bases from J; junction bases left unmatched: 4. In germline, CDR1 is WSHSY, CDR2 SAAADI.

This clone was counted a single time. The chain combines TRBV27 with TRBJ2-3, with 9 bases fitting TRBD2. Germline values: CDR1 MNHEY, CDR2 SMNVEV (reference sequence). The CDR3 consists of 15 residues. The junction had 9 bases not matched to a gene; V was cut back by 8 bases and J by 3 bases. CDR3 protein: CASSRGSGRTDTQYF. Here the CDR3 DNA reads TGTGCCAGCTCTCGGGGTAGCGGGAGAACAGATACGCAGTATTTT.

The J gene is TRBJ2-1, the V gene TRBV7-9; the match to TRBD2 covers 10 bases. V lost 8 bases to trimming and J lost 0 bases; unmatched junction nucleotides: 7. The CDR3 spans 16 residues. Germline-derived CDR1 and CDR2 are SEHNR and FQNEAQ (reference sequence). CDR3 in DNA: TGTGCCAGCGTGGGGACTAGCGAGAGCTCCTACAATGAGCAGTTCTTC. Translating it yields CASVGTSESSYNEQFF.

The rearrangement joins TRBV6-6 to TRBJ2-3, with D perhaps assigned TRBD1 or TRBD2 (5 bases each). V was shortened by 6 bases and J by 2 bases, with 15 bases between the two germline ends. Germline CDR1 and CDR2: MNHNY and SVGAGI (reference sequence). The CDR3 is made up of 15 amino acids. CDR3 in amino acids: CASSRLGTITDTQYF. CDR3 DNA sequence: TGTGCCAGCAGCCGCCTGGGGACGATCACAGATACGCAGTATTTT.

V usage is TRBV2 and J usage is TRBJ2-3; 10 bases line up with TRBD2. The V and J ends lost 7 bases and 6 bases, in that order; junction bases with no gene match: 10. CDR3 length: 15 residues. Germline loops: CDR1 SNHLY, CDR2 FYNNEI. As DNA, the CDR3 is TGTGCCAGCAAATCTAGCGGGAGTATAATGGATACGCAGTATTTT. Translated, it gives CASKSSGSIMDTQYF.

The rearrangement links TRBV7-9 to TRBJ2-3, with 10 bases fitting TRBD1. Trimming at V came to 1 base and at J to 2 bases, leaving 6 bases not matched to a gene. CDR3 size: 17 residues. CDR1 is SEHNR and CDR2 is FQNEAQ in the germline V gene (reference sequence). CDR3 bases: TGTGCCAGCAGCTTAGGAGGACAGGGGGATTACACAGATACGCAGTATTTT. Amino acids: CASSLGGQGDYTDTQYF.

This clone has just one count. The V and J genes are TRBV28 and TRBJ2-5; TRBD2 agrees at 7 bases. In germline, CDR1 is MDHEN, CDR2 SYDVKM. Trimming at V came to 3 bases and at J to 1 base, leaving 17 bases not matched to a gene. The CDR3 loop spans 19 amino acids. CDR3 bases: TGTGCCAGCAGTTTCGAATCCGGGGGGAAAACCCTAAGCCAAGAGACCCAGTACTTC. Translating gives CASSFESGGKTLSQETQYF.

The chain combines TRBV9 with TRBJ2-6; no reliable D call. The CDR3 is 17 residues long. Per the germline V gene, CDR1 is SGDLS and CDR2 is YYNGEE. V lost 0 bases and J 0 bases, leaving 10 bases between the germline ends. The DNA of the CDR3 is TGTGCCAGCAGCGTAGAACAGATAAGCTCTGGGGCCAACGTCCTGACTTTC. It is translated as CASSVEQISSGANVLTF.

V usage is TRBV19 and J usage is TRBJ2-7, with TRBD2 identical over 9 bases. CDR3 length: 14 residues. Germline V CDR1 and CDR2: LNHDA, SQIVND (reference sequence). Germline trimming cut 4 bases from V and 4 bases from J; bases unmatched to any gene: 5. This CDR3 is CASSTSGLAYEQYF. DNA of the CDR3: TGTGCCAGTAGTACCTCGGGACTAGCATACGAGCAGTACTTC. Complete variable domain (other parts from reference TRBV19 and TRBJ2-7): DGGITQSPKYLFRKEGQNVTLSCEQNLNHDAMYWYRQDPGQGLRLIYYSQIVNDFQKGDIAEGYSVSREKKESFPLTVTSAQKNPTAFYLCASSTSGLAYEQYFGPGTRLTVT.

The J gene is TRBJ2-5, the V gene TRBV30, with 9 nucleotides matching TRBD1. This CDR3 region has 15 residues. After removal of 1 base from V and 7 bases from J, the junction contained 10 bases not matched to a gene. CDR1 is GTSNPN, CDR2 SVGIG, per germline (reference sequence). The CDR3 sequence: CAWSALTGGLGTQYF. CDR3 bases: TGTGCCTGGAGTGCCTTGACAGGGGGACTGGGGACCCAGTACTTC.

This clone was observed once. The rearrangement joins TRBV5-5 to TRBJ1-6; 9 nucleotides align to TRBD1. Losses at the gene ends were 4 bases for V and 0 bases for J; bases not matched to a gene: 8. CDR1 and CDR2 (germline): SGHKS, YYEKEE (reference sequence). This CDR3 comprises 18 residues. As DNA, the CDR3 is TGTGCCAGCAGCCCGGATCGGACAGGGGACTCCTATAATTCACCCCTCCACTTT. Translation gives CASSPDRTGDSYNSPLHF.

This sequence joins TRBV2 and TRBJ1-2, with 9 positions matching TRBD1. V lost 0 bases to trimming and J lost 8 bases; unmatched junction nucleotides: 7. The CDR3 covers 15 residues. CDR1 and CDR2 from the germline V gene are SNHLY and FYNNEI. DNA for the CDR3: TGTGCCAGCAGTGAAGCGTATTGGACAGGGGACGGCTACACCTTC. It is translated as CASSEAYWTGDGYTF. Based on the CDR3 plus reference TRBV2 and TRBJ1-2, the full variable domain is EPEVTQTPSHQVTQMGQEVILRCVPISNHLYFYWYRQILGQKVEFLVSFYNNEISEKSEIFDDQFSVERPDGSNFTLKIRSTKLEDSAMYFCASSEAYWTGDGYTFGSGTRLTVV.

CDR3 loop: CASSLSDRSYEQYF. The CDR3 region has the DNA TGTGCCAGCAGCTTATCGGACAGGTCCTACGAGCAGTACTTC. This chain uses TRBV5-4 with TRBJ2-7, with 7 bases lining up with TRBD1. Germline V gene lookup returns CDR1 SGHNT and CDR2 YYREEE (reference sequence). The CDR3 loop spans 14 amino acids. J lost 1 base, V lost 2 bases, and 3 bases had no gene match.

V gene TRBV7-9 combines with J gene TRBJ2-5; a weak D match, TRBD1 (6 bases). The CDR3 length is 14 residues. V was cut by 6 bases and J by 3 bases, with 14 bases left in between. Germline loops: CDR1 SEHNR, CDR2 FQNEAQ (reference sequence). In DNA form, the CDR3 reads TGTGCCAGCAGGCCAGATTCAGGGGAAGAGACCCAGTACTTC. Translation gives CASRPDSGEETQYF.

This chain links TRBV11-2 with TRBJ2-7, with 7 bases lining up with TRBD1. CDR1 SGHAT and CDR2 FQNNGV come from the germline V gene. This CDR3 comprises 15 residues. Trimming took 0 bases from V and 3 from J; bases not matched to a gene: 5. CDR3 nucleotides: TGTGCCAGCAGCTTAGACGGGACAGTCTACTACGAGCAGTACTTC. This translates into CASSLDGTVYYEQYF. Full variable domain (remainder filled in from reference TRBV11-2 and TRBJ2-7): EAGVAQSPRYKIIEKRQSVAFWCNPISGHATLYWYQQILGQGPKLLIQFQNNGVVDDSQLPKDRFSAERLKGVDSTLKIQPAKLEDSAVYLCASSLDGTVYYEQYFGPGTRLTVT.

The chain recombines TRBV14 with TRBJ2-7; 7 nucleotides agree with TRBD2. Per germline, CDR1 SGHDN and CDR2 FVKESK. The CDR3 extends over 16 amino acids. Losses at the gene ends were 5 bases for V and 7 bases for J; bases not matched to a gene: 17. The CDR3 region has the DNA TGTGCCAGCAGCGATATAAGCAGCGGGGTATCGGGGGAGCAGTACTTC. Protein sequence: CASSDISSGVSGEQYF.

The gene calls are TRBV11-2 and TRBJ1-5, with D hard to call. Trimming cost V 5 bases and J 5 bases, with 7 bases left between them. The CDR3 spans 12 residues. The germline gives CDR1 SGHAT, CDR2 FQNNGV. CDR3 sequence (DNA): TGTGCCAGCAGCGAAGGAGATCAGCCCCAGCATTTT. Its translation is CASSEGDQPQHF.

The rearrangement links TRBV4-1 to TRBJ2-7; 8 bases match TRBD1. J gave up 4 bases and V 2 bases, and 7 bases lay outside the gene matches. Germline V gene data show CDR1 as MGHRA and CDR2 as YSYEKL. There are 15 residues in the CDR3. The CDR3 spells CASSQLDRGRYEQYF. CDR3 bases: TGCGCCAGCAGCCAACTTGACAGGGGAAGGTACGAGCAGTACTTC.

V usage is TRBV4-1 and J usage is TRBJ2-5; D may match TRBD1 or TRBD2 (6 bases each). In germline, CDR1 is MGHRA, CDR2 YSYEKL. V was clipped by 0 bases and J by 5 bases, with 16 bases between them. There are 16 residues in the CDR3. The CDR3 bases are TGCGCCAGCAGCCAAGACGATATCGGGGGCCTTGAGACCCAGTACTTC. It yields the protein CASSQDDIGGLETQYF.